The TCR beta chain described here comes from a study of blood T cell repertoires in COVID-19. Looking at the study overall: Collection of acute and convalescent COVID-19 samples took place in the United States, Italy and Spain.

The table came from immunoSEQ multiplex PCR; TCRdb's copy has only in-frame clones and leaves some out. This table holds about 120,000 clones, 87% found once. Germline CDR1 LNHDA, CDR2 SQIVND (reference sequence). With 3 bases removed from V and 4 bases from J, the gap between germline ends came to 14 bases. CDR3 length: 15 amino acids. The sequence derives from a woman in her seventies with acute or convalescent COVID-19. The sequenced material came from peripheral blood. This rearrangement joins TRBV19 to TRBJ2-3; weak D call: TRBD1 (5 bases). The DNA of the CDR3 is TGTGCCAGTAGTATCTGGCAGGGAACGTCAGATACGCAGTATTTT. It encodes CASSIWQGTSDTQYF.